Presented here are 21 T cell receptor beta chains from one specimen sequenced in a study of T-cell memory formation after mild COVID-19. MiXCR, applied by TCRdb to the 5' RACE reads, yields one record per CDR3 protein. The table shows 450,000 to 700,000 distinct CDR3 sequences, with approximately 19% occurring only once. The sequencing input was PBMCs or a T cell subset sorted from them (not recorded which). The receptors derive from an adult woman who had mild COVID-19 (a few samples of this study predate the infection). Cell type and time point are not known.

The table lists this clonotype with a few counts. The chain combines TRBV20-1 with TRBJ1-1, with D uncertain. Germline CDR1 reads DFQATT; CDR2 reads SNEGSKA (reference sequence). The CDR3 spans 15 residues. The germline V and J ends were trimmed by 5 bases and 1 base, with 17 bases remaining between them. The CDR3 region has the DNA TGCAGTGCTCCGCCGACCTGGACGGCGAACACTGAAGCTTTCTTT. It is translated as CSAPPTWTANTEAFF.

Only a few counts were recorded for this clonotype. V and J are TRBV7-2 and TRBJ2-3; possible D gene TRBD2, 6 bases. The germline V gene encodes CDR1 SGHTA and CDR2 FQGNSA. Trimming pared 7 bases from V and 1 base from J, leaving 15 bases between. This CDR3 region has 15 residues. The chain's CDR3 is CASTPGGWGTDTQYF. The CDR3 DNA reads TGTGCCAGCACCCCTGGGGGGTGGGGCACAGATACGCAGTATTTT.

This rearrangement joins TRBV7-9 to TRBJ2-1; D is undetermined. V lost 1 base and J lost 2, with 6 bases in between. Looked up from germline, CDR1 is SEHNR and CDR2 is FQNEAQ (reference sequence). This CDR3 comprises 14 residues. This CDR3 reads CASSLGAPYNEQFF. In DNA form, the CDR3 reads TGTGCCAGCAGCTTAGGGGCACCCTACAATGAGCAGTTCTTC.

This clonotype has only a few counts. V usage is TRBV6-5 and J usage is TRBJ2-2; D is undetermined. Trimming shortened V by 2 bases and J by 4 bases, and 5 bases separated the two germline ends. Germline CDR1 MNHEY, CDR2 SVGAGI. There are 13 residues in the CDR3. In nucleotides, the CDR3 is TGTGCCAGCAGTTACGGCCGCACCGGGGAGCTGTTTTTT. This codes for CASSYGRTGELFF.

CDR3 nucleotides: TGTGCCATCCGGGTATTCGGCTACAATGAGCAGTTCTTC. It codes for CAIRVFGYNEQFF. The gene calls are TRBV7-9 and TRBJ2-1; unclear D gene. This CDR3 is 13 amino acids long. Looked up from germline, CDR1 is SEHNR and CDR2 is FQNEAQ (reference sequence). Trimming took off 10 bases at V and 3 bases at J, with 13 bases between the two ends.

This chain connects TRBV12-3 or TRBV12-4 to TRBJ2-3; TRBD1 aligns across 7 bases. The length of the CDR3 is 15 residues. J was trimmed by 7 bases and V by 6 bases; bases with no gene match: 13. This CDR3 reads CASSPSGTAGYTQYF. In DNA form, the CDR3 reads TGTGCCAGCAGCCCTTCCGGGACAGCAGGATATACGCAGTATTTT.

This clonotype was counted a few times. The genes are TRBV29-1 and TRBJ2-3, with D perhaps TRBD1 (7 bases). The V and J ends lost 7 bases and 8 bases respectively, with 22 bases between them. Germline V CDR1 and CDR2: SQVTM, ANQGSEA. This CDR3 comprises 14 residues. CDR3 in DNA: TGCAGCGCCCGGCAGGGGGGAAATGGTGGTACGCAGTATTTT. It is translated as CSARQGGNGGTQYF.

In this sample, this clonotype turned up a few times. In nucleotides, the CDR3 is TGTGCCAGCAGCTTAAAGGGGTCGGTTGAAGCTTTCTTT. Translated: CASSLKGSVEAFF. J is TRBJ1-1 and V is TRBV7-9, with D perhaps matching TRBD1 (5 bases). Trimming shortened V by 2 bases and J by 7 bases, and 11 bases separated the two germline ends. The CDR3 runs 13 residues. Per the germline V gene, CDR1 is SEHNR and CDR2 is FQNEAQ (reference sequence).

In DNA, the CDR3 is TGTGCCAGAAGGTACCATAGCGGGAGCCACGGGGATGAGCAGTTCTTC. Its protein product is CARRYHSGSHGDEQFF. The rearrangement uses TRBV5-3 and TRBJ2-1; 9 bases align to TRBD2. TRBV5-3 has ORF status, its function being uncertain. CDR3 length equals 16 residues. The V segment lost 5 bases and the J segment 8 bases; nucleotides outside the gene matches: 14.

This clonotype was detected a few times. This chain connects TRBV18 to TRBJ2-7; no definite D call. The CDR3 has 13 residues. Deletions cut 1 base from V and 2 bases from J, with 6 bases between. The V gene's germline CDR1 is KGHSH and CDR2 LQKENI. The CDR3 is CASSPRATYEQYF. The CDR3 nucleotides are TGTGCCAGCTCACCACGCGCTACCTACGAGCAGTACTTC. Full variable domain (rest looked up from reference TRBV18 and TRBJ2-7): NAGVMQNPRHLVRRRGQEARLRCSPMKGHSHVYWYRQLPEEGLKFMVYLQKENIIDESGMPKERFSAEFPKEGPSILRIQQVVRGDSAAYFCASSPRATYEQYFGPGTRLTVT.

On this clonotype: A junction end diverges from the germline sequence, so it may reflect a read error. As DNA, the CDR3 is TGTGCCAGCAGCCAAGTTTGGGACGAACAGTACTTC. Its translation is CASSQVWDEQYF. This chain connects TRBV14 to TRBJ2-7; the D gene could be TRBD1 or TRBD2 (5 bases each). This CDR3 is 12 amino acids long. Per the germline V gene, CDR1 is SGHDN and CDR2 is FVKESK.

This clonotype showed up just a few times. The chain uses TRBV4-2 and TRBJ2-3; TRBD1 is a possible D gene (5 bases). Germline V gene data show CDR1 as LGHNA and CDR2 as YNFKEQ. This CDR3 contains 15 residues. With 0 bases removed from V and 6 bases from J, the gap between germline ends came to 13 bases. The CDR3 nucleotides read TGTGCCAGCAGCCAAGAAGCCCAGGGCATCGATACGCAGTATTTT. Translation: CASSQEAQGIDTQYF.

The V and J genes are TRBV29-1 and TRBJ2-7; D is perhaps TRBD1 or TRBD2 (6 bases each). Germline assignment: CDR1 SQVTM and CDR2 ANQGSEA. This CDR3 region has 13 residues. The ends were cut back, 3 bases at V and 2 bases at J, with 11 bases in the middle. Here the CDR3 DNA reads TGCAGCGTTGAGGAGGGGGACACCTACGAGCAGTACTTC. Protein product: CSVEEGDTYEQYF.

This clonotype appeared many times. The chain is built from TRBV4-2 and TRBJ2-5; maybe TRBD2 (6 bases). The CDR3 has 15 amino acids. V was trimmed by 0 bases and J by 0 bases, leaving 8 bases between them. The germline gives CDR1 LGHNA, CDR2 YNFKEQ. In DNA, the CDR3 is TGTGCCAGCAGCCAAGAGGAGGGGTACCAAGAGACCCAGTACTTC. As protein: CASSQEEGYQETQYF.

The rearrangement joins TRBV7-9 to TRBJ1-1; no clear D. V was trimmed by 3 bases and J by 3 bases, leaving 14 bases between them. Germline CDR1 reads SEHNR; CDR2 reads FQNEAQ (reference sequence). The CDR3 has 15 residues. Here the CDR3 reads CASSFPLERDTEAFF. CDR3 coding DNA: TGTGCCAGCAGCTTCCCCTTAGAGAGGGACACTGAAGCTTTCTTT.

The chain employs TRBV20-1 and TRBJ2-1; D is perhaps TRBD2 (6 bases). The CDR3 extends over 13 amino acids. CDR1 DFQATT and CDR2 SNEGSKA come from the germline V gene (reference sequence). Deletions cut 5 bases from V and 7 bases from J, with 15 bases between. CDR3 amino acids: CSASLQRVNEQFF. The CDR3 DNA reads TGCAGTGCTTCGCTCCAGCGGGTGAATGAGCAGTTCTTC.

This clonotype was seen a handful of times. The V gene is TRBV13, the J gene TRBJ2-1; D gene ambiguous. With 5 bases removed from V and 10 bases from J, the gap between germline ends came to 9 bases. Germline V CDR1 and CDR2: PRHDT, FYEKMQ (reference sequence). This CDR3 has 11 amino acids. The DNA for the CDR3 is TGTGCCAGCAGCGTGACTTGGGAGCAGTTCTTC. Protein sequence: CASSVTWEQFF.

The rearrangement uses TRBV5-1 and TRBJ2-3; D unclear. CDR3 length equals 15 residues. The germline V gene encodes CDR1 SGHRS and CDR2 YFSETQ. V shed 6 bases and J shed 4 bases, with 18 bases lying between them. In nucleotides, the CDR3 is TGCGCCAGCACCAGCTCCTGGTCTAGGGCAGATACGCAGTATTTT. Protein: CASTSSWSRADTQYF.

This clonotype was counted only a few times. The V call is TRBV24-1, the J call TRBJ2-1; D is possibly TRBD1 (5 bases). The CDR3 has 13 amino acids. Trimming removed 7 bases from V and 2 bases from J, with 8 bases in between. Germline CDR1 and CDR2: KGHDR and SFDVKD. The CDR3 loop is CATSDSTYNEQFF. For the CDR3, the DNA is TGTGCCACCAGCGACAGCACCTACAATGAGCAGTTCTTC.

There are a few counts of this clonotype. The gene calls are TRBV20-1 and TRBJ1-1, with 8 bases fitting TRBD1. This CDR3 region has 17 residues. CDR1 is DFQATT and CDR2 is SNEGSKA in the germline V gene (reference sequence). J was trimmed by 7 bases and V by 0 bases; bases with no gene match: 16. The CDR3 coding sequence is TGCAGTGCTAGAGATTTCGGCAGGGGGCGGCGAGGCTTTGAAGCTTTCTTT. Encoded protein: CSARDFGRGRRGFEAFF.

The chain uses TRBV3-1 and TRBJ1-1; D is perhaps TRBD1 (6 bases). Trimming pared 3 bases from V and 7 bases from J, leaving 15 bases between. The CDR3 is made up of 14 amino acids. CDR1 and CDR2 from the germline V gene are LGHDT and YNNKEL (reference sequence). CDR3 coding DNA: TGTGCCAGCAGCCATTCCTCCGGGACACTTGAAGCTTTCTTT. It codes for CASSHSSGTLEAFF.